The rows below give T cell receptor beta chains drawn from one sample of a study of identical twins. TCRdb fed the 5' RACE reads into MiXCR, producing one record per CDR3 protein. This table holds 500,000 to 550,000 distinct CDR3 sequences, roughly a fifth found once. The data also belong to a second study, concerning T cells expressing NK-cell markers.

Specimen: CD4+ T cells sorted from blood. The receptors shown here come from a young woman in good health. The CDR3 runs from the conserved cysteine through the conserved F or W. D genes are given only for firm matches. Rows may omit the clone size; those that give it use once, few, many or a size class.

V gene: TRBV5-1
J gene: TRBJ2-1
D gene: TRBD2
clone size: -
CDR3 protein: CASSSGRGYEQFF
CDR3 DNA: TGCGCCAGCAGCTCCGGGAGGGGGTATGAGCAGTTCTTC

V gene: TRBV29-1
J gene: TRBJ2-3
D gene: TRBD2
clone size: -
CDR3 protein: CSVGLAGHTDTQYF
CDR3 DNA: TGCAGCGTGGGACTAGCGGGACACACAGATACGCAGTATTTT

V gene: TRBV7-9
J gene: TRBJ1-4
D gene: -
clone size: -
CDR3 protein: CASSPRERGGKLFF
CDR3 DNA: TGTGCCAGCAGCCCCCGGGAACGAGGAGGAAAACTGTTTTTT

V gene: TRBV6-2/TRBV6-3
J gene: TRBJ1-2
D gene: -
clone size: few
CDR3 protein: CGSDRFYGYTF
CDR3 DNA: TGTGGATCAGACAGGTTCTATGGCTACACCTTC

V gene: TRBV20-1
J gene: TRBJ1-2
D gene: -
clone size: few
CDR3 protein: CSARPPNEDGYTF
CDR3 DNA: TGCAGTGCTAGACCGCCGAATGAGGATGGCTACACCTTC

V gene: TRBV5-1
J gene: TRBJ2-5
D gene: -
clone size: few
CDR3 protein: CASSGGTTQETQYF
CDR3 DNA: TGCGCCAGCAGCGGCGGGACAACCCAAGAGACCCAGTACTTC

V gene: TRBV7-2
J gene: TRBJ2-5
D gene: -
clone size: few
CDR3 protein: CASSVNLEGTQYF
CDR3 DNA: TGTGCCAGCAGTGTAAACCTCGAGGGGACCCAGTACTTC

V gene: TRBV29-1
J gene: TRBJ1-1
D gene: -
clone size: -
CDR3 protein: CSVEDPGGVFF
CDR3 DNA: TGCAGCGTTGAAGATCCCGGGGGGGTTTTCTTT

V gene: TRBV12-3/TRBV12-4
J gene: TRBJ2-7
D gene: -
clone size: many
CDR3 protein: CASTSWEGANEQYF
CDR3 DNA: TGTGCCAGCACCTCCTGGGAGGGGGCTAACGAGCAGTACTTC

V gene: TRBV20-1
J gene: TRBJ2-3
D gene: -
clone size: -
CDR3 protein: CSAGPRPDTQYF
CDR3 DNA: TGCAGTGCGGGGCCCCGTCCAGATACGCAGTATTTT

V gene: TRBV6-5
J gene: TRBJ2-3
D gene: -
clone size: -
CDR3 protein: CASSYRRRRTDTQYF
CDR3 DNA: TGTGCCAGCAGTTACCGACGGAGGCGCACAGATACGCAGTATTTT

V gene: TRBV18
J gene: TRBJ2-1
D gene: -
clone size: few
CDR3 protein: CASSPGRLQIGEQFF
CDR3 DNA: TGTGCCAGCTCACCTGGTAGGCTCCAAATAGGTGAGCAGTTCTTC

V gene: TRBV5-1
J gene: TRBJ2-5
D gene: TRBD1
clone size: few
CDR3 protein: CASSTQGAVRETQYF
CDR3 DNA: TGCGCCAGCAGCACCCAGGGGGCGGTACGGGAGACCCAGTACTTC

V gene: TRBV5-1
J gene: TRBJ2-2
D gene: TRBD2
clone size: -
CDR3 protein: CASSPLAGDGGELFF
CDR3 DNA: TGCGCCAGCAGTCCACTAGCGGGGGACGGCGGGGAGCTGTTTTTT

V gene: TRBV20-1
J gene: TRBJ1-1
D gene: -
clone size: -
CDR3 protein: CSAKTVYTEAFF
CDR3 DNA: TGCAGTGCTAAGACAGTATACACTGAAGCTTTCTTT

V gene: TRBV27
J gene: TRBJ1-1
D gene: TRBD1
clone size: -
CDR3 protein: CASSFVQGGMNTEAFF
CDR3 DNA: TGTGCCAGCAGTTTCGTCCAGGGGGGCATGAACACTGAAGCTTTCTTT

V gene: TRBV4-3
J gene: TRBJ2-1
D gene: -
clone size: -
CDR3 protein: CASSQDSRGRPFF
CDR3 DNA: TGCGCCAGCAGCCAAGATAGCCGTGGGAGGCCGTTCTTC

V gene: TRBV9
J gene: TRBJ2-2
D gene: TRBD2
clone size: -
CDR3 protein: CASSTKTSGRYTGELFF
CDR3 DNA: TGTGCCAGCAGCACCAAGACTAGCGGGAGATACACCGGGGAGCTGTTTTTT

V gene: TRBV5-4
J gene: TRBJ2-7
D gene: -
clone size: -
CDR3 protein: CASSLPGMGRGSYEQYF
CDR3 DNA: TGTGCCAGCAGCTTGCCCGGGATGGGAAGGGGTTCCTACGAGCAGTACTTC

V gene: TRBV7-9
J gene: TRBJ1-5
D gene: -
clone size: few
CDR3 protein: CASSSDTISPQHF
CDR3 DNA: TGTGCCAGCAGCTCGGACACTATCAGTCCCCAGCATTTT

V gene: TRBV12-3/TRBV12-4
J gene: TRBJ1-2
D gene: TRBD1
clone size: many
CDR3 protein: CASSRGQRTNYGYTF
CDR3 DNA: TGTGCCAGCAGCCGGGGACAGAGAACTAACTATGGCTACACCTTC

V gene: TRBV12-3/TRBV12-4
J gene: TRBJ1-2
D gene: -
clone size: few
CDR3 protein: CASSFRQGLNYGYTF
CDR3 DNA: TGTGCCAGCAGTTTTCGCCAGGGACTTAACTATGGCTACACCTTC

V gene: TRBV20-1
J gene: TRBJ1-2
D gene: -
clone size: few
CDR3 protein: CSARDQTKGRYTF
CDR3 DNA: TGCAGTGCTAGAGATCAAACTAAGGGAAGATACACCTTC

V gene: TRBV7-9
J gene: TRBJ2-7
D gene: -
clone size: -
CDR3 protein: CASSLAGVGRANEQYF
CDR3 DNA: TGTGCCAGCAGCTTAGCAGGTGTTGGCAGAGCGAACGAGCAGTACTTC

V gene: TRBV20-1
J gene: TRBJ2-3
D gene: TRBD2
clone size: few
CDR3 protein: CSALAGVIDTQYF
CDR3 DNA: TGCAGTGCCCTAGCGGGAGTAATTGATACGCAGTATTTT

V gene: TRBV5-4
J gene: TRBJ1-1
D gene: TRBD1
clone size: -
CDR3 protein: CASSSVGTASEAFF
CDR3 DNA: TGTGCCAGCAGCTCGGTTGGGACAGCCTCTGAAGCTTTCTTT

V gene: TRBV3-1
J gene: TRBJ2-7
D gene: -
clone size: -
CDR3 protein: CASTSAGGSYEQYF
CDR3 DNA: TGTGCCAGCACCTCAGCTGGGGGCTCCTACGAGCAGTACTTC

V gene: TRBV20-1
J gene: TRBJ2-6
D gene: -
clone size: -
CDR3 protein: CSAPLRQKGANVLTF
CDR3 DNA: TGCAGTGCCCCTCTCCGACAGAAGGGGGCCAACGTCCTGACTTTC

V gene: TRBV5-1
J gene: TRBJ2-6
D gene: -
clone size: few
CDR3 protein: CASSLGLTSGANVLTF
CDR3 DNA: TGCGCCAGCAGCTTGGGACTTACCTCTGGGGCCAACGTCCTGACTTTC

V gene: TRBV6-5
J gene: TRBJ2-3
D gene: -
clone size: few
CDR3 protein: CASSFSGRTDTQYF
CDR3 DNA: TGTGCCAGCAGTTTTAGCGGCCGCACAGATACGCAGTATTTT

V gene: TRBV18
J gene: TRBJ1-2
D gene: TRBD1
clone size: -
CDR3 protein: CASSPVHTGAQGGYTF
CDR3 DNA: TGTGCCAGCTCACCGGTGCATACAGGGGCACAAGGAGGCTACACCTTC